The 5 T cell receptor beta chains reported below all come from one sample, sequenced in a study of T cells in Graves' hyperthyroidism and ophthalmopathy. From RNA transcripts, TCR beta CDR3 regions were amplified. Researchers ran a first-round RT-PCR on the TCR CDR3 using the HTBI primer set. MiXCR, applied by TCRdb to the multiplex PCR reads, yields one record per CDR3 protein. There are more than 550,000 distinct CDR3 sequences in the sample; approximately 15% occur only once, and 15% lies in the top ten. The sequenced sample was blood. The origin of the receptors is a man in his forties or fifties with Graves' hyperthyroidism.

V gene TRBV5-1 combines with J gene TRBJ2-1, with D perhaps matching TRBD1 (6 bases). The germline CDR1 and CDR2 sequences are SGHRS and YFSETQ. Trimming pared 4 bases from V and 10 bases from J, leaving 18 bases between. This CDR3 region has 14 residues. The CDR3 nucleotides read TGCGCCAGCAGCCCCCAAGTGGGGGCTGACGAGCAGTTCTTC. Protein: CASSPQVGADEQFF.

Notes on this clonotype: The conserved final phenylalanine or tryptophan is absent from the CDR3, which likely points to a read error. This chain joins TRBV12-3 or TRBV12-4 and TRBJ2-7, with D unclear. Trimming took 3 bases from V and 0 from J, leaving 9 bases between them. The CDR3 loop spans 14 amino acids. CDR3 nucleotides: TGTGCCAGCAGTTTTTGGGTAAGCTCCTACGAGCAGTACCTC. This sequence encodes CASSFWVSSYEQYL.

This clonotype was counted ten times or more. This sequence joins TRBV12-3 or TRBV12-4 and TRBJ1-5, with D unclear. Trimming took 7 bases from V and 1 from J, leaving 8 bases between them. This CDR3 region has 13 residues. The CDR3 spells CASTQWSNQPQHF. For the CDR3, the DNA is TGTGCCAGCACCCAGTGGAGCAATCAGCCCCAGCATTTT.

This clonotype has only a few counts. The chain is built from TRBV29-1 and TRBJ1-2, with 8 bases aligning to TRBD1. This CDR3 region has 17 residues. J was trimmed by 1 base and V by 2 bases; bases with no gene match: 12. CDR1 and CDR2 from the germline V gene are SQVTM and ANQGSEA. In DNA form, the CDR3 reads TGCAGCGTTGAATATGGCCGGACAGGGTTTATTAACTATGGCTACACCTTC. Residues: CSVEYGRTGFINYGYTF.

This clonotype came up a few times. V gene TRBV20-1 combines with J gene TRBJ1-1; D uncertain. V dropped 3 bases and J dropped 0 bases, with 11 bases sitting between them. The CDR3 runs 14 residues. Germline CDR1 is DFQATT and CDR2 is SNEGSKA (reference sequence). The CDR3 is CSARFGQLNTEAFF. CDR3 coding DNA: TGCAGTGCTAGGTTTGGGCAGCTGAACACTGAAGCTTTCTTT.